Below are 13 T cell receptor beta chains sequenced from a single sample in a study of blood T cells in healthy people across ages (dated by TCRdb to the mid-2010s). The library came from 5' RACE. The data were produced on an Illumina HiSeq 2500. A second PCR of about 7 to 12 cycles was performed with a sample-barcoded 5' primer and a J-beta primer mix. The raw public reads went through TCRdb reprocessing: fastp at Q25, MiXCR clone calling, in-frame beta chains kept. Records with the same CDR3 protein are collapsed into one entry carrying the most frequent genes and DNA. The sample yields over 1.5 million distinct CDR3 sequences; roughly 49% were counted once. The ten largest clones represent around 2.1% of the sample. The sequenced sample was blood. The receptors shown here come from a woman aged 40 to 55 in good health.

The chain joins TRBV20-1 to TRBJ2-7; no clear D. The CDR3 runs to 12 residues. Germline loops: CDR1 DFQATT, CDR2 SNEGSKA (reference sequence). V was trimmed by 3 bases and J by 5 bases, leaving 11 bases between them. CDR3 sequence: CSASRTVNEQYF. CDR3 nucleotide sequence: TGCAGTGCTAGTCGGACGGTAAACGAGCAGTACTTC.

V is TRBV7-9 and J is TRBJ1-1; 7 nucleotides match TRBD1. Germline CDR1 SEHNR, CDR2 FQNEAQ (reference sequence). The CDR3 is made up of 16 amino acids. The ends lost 4 bases at V and 0 bases at J; junction bases unmatched: 8. The CDR3 reads CASSSRQGIMNTEAFF. The CDR3 DNA is TGTGCCAGCAGCTCCCGACAGGGAATTATGAACACTGAAGCTTTCTTT.

The rearrangement links TRBV2 to TRBJ2-1, with 9 bases fitting TRBD1. The CDR3 contains 12 residues. Per the germline V gene, CDR1 is SNHLY and CDR2 is FYNNEI. V gave up 6 bases and J gave up 8 bases; unmatched junction bases: 2. The CDR3 DNA is TGTGCCAGCAGCGGACAGGGGTATGAGCAGTTCTTC. It encodes CASSGQGYEQFF.

The gene calls are TRBV3-1 and TRBJ2-1; D is unresolved. Germline CDR1 and CDR2: LGHDT and YNNKEL (reference sequence). This CDR3 is built from 13 residues. V lost 4 bases and J 8 bases, leaving 12 bases between the germline ends. The chain's CDR3 is CASSPQDAHEQFF. DNA for the CDR3: TGTGCCAGCAGCCCCCAGGATGCCCATGAGCAGTTCTTC.

This chain links TRBV6-5 with TRBJ2-4; D gene unclear. The CDR3 length is 13 residues. CDR1 is MNHEY and CDR2 is SVGAGI in the germline V gene. With 6 bases removed from V and 13 bases from J, the gap between germline ends came to 19 bases. The CDR3 loop reads CASSRLNSYGQYF. Here the CDR3 DNA reads TGTGCCAGCAGCCGACTGAATTCCTACGGGCAGTACTTC.

This clonotype was found once. The chain links TRBV11-2 to TRBJ1-1, with D unclear. Looked up from germline, CDR1 is SGHAT and CDR2 is FQNNGV. Trimming stripped 5 bases from V and 0 bases from J, with 28 bases between. This CDR3 is built from 20 residues. DNA for the CDR3: TGTGCCAGCAGCACGATAAAACTGGACGAGGCAGGAGGAATGAACACTGAAGCTTTCTTT. Residues: CASSTIKLDEAGGMNTEAFF.

The V call is TRBV20-1, the J call TRBJ2-2; D is ambiguous. The CDR3 is 12 residues long. V was shortened by 1 base and J by 6 bases, with 6 bases between the two germline ends. From germline, CDR1 is DFQATT and CDR2 SNEGSKA (reference sequence). CDR3 DNA sequence: TGCAGTGCTAGAGGAGCTGCCGGGGAGCTGTTTTTT. The encoded protein is CSARGAAGELFF.

V usage is TRBV2 and J usage is TRBJ2-7, with no clear D. This CDR3 has 12 amino acids. Germline V gene sequence: CDR1 SNHLY, CDR2 FYNNEI. Trimming took off 4 bases at V and 2 bases at J, with 6 bases between the two ends. For the CDR3, the DNA is TGTGCCAGCAGTGCGTGGCCCTACGAGCAGTACTTC. Its protein is CASSAWPYEQYF.

This chain uses TRBV24-1 with TRBJ1-2, with 8 bases fitting TRBD1. The trim removed 3 bases at V and 7 bases at J, leaving 9 bases unmatched. Germline assignment: CDR1 KGHDR and CDR2 SFDVKD. CDR3 length: 15 amino acids. The CDR3 region has the DNA TGTGCCACCAGTGATCCCGGACAGGGAAGCTCTGGCTACACCTTC. Protein sequence: CATSDPGQGSSGYTF.

The V call is TRBV20-1, the J call TRBJ2-3; D is possibly TRBD1 (5 bases). There are 13 residues in the CDR3. Germline-derived CDR1 and CDR2 are DFQATT and SNEGSKA (reference sequence). V was cut by 7 bases and J by 1 base, with 12 bases left in between. CDR3 nucleotides: TGCAGTGACGGTGACAGCCGCACAGATACGCAGTATTTT. This codes for CSDGDSRTDTQYF.

The chain recombines TRBV5-1 with TRBJ2-1; D might be TRBD1 (5 bases). V dropped 4 bases and J dropped 1 base, with 18 bases sitting between them. This CDR3 is built from 17 residues. The germline V gene has CDR1 SGHRS and CDR2 YFSETQ. The CDR3 protein is CASSIVSTGASYNEQFF. DNA of the CDR3: TGCGCCAGCAGCATAGTTTCTACAGGAGCTTCCTACAATGAGCAGTTCTTC.

The chain is built from TRBV27 and TRBJ2-5; D not resolved. The tail of the sequence fits TRBJ2-7 better, so the J call may be wrong. The CDR3 contains 13 residues. The germline CDR1 and CDR2 sequences are MNHEY and SMNVEV (reference sequence). Here the CDR3 DNA reads TGTGCCAGCAAAAAATCCCTCAAGAACGAGCAGTACTTC. Encoded protein: CASKKSLKNEQYF.

This clonotype was detected only a few times. The J gene is TRBJ2-1, the V gene TRBV29-1; 7 bases map to TRBD1. Trimming at V came to 4 bases and at J to 6 bases, leaving 9 bases not matched to a gene. Looked up from germline, CDR1 is SQVTM and CDR2 is ANQGSEA. The length of the CDR3 is 14 residues. For the CDR3, the DNA is TGCAGCGTTGCTGGACAGGCGGCATCCAATGAGCAGTTCTTC. This translates into CSVAGQAASNEQFF.